A few counts support the clone carrying this TCR beta chain. The antigen remains unidentified. Time point of the sample: persistent/refractory GD, antithyroid drugs over 5 years with positive TRAb. Preparation of the TCR library used RNA extracted from PBMCs. Patients all came to the study from an endocrinology department in Xi'an, China. Construction of the TCR beta libraries employed iRepertoire HTBI primers in conjunction with Arm-PCR of CDR3 regions. As handled by the study authors: Across samples, over 55 TRBV and about 15 TRBJ segments were found. Each CDR3 protein gets one entry after TCRdb re-called the multiplex PCR reads with MiXCR. The authors' filters were not applied to this entry. There are about 660,000 distinct CDR3 sequences in the sample; around 30% occur only once, and under 50% lies in the top ten. Per germline, CDR1 DFQATT and CDR2 SNEGSKA (reference sequence). There are 13 residues in the CDR3. V was trimmed by 1 base and J by 4 bases, leaving 11 bases between them.

This sample is drawn from a study of regulatory T cells in long-lasting Graves disease. Study summary: Over 5 years on antithyroid drugs plus positive TSH receptor antibodies marked Graves' disease as persistent. Study results and caveats: The small sample size may have reduced accuracy.

This receptor was taken from a female donor with Graves disease. Sequenced material: peripheral blood mononuclear cells (PBMCs), taken when the disease was refractory, from a patient treated with antithyroid drugs. This rearrangement joins TRBV20-1 to TRBJ2-7, with D possibly being TRBD1 (5 bases). Here the CDR3 DNA reads TGCAGTGCTAGAGGCAGGGAAACGTACGAGCAGTACTTC. It translates to CSARGRETYEQYF.